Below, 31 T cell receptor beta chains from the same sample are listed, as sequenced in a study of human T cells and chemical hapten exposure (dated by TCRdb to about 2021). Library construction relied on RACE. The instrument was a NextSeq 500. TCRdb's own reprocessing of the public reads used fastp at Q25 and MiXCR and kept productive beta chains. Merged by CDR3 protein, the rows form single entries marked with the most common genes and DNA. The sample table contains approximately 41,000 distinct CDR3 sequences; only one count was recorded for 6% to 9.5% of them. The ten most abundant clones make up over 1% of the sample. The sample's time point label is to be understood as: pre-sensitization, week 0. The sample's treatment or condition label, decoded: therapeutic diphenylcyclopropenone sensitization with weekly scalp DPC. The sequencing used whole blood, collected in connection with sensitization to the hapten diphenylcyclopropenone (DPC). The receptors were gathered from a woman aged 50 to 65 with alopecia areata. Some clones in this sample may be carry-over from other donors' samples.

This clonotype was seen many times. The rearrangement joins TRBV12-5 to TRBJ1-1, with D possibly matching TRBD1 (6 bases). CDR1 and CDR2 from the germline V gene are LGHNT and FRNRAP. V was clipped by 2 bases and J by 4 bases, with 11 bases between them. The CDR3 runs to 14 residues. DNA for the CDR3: TGTGCTAGTGGTTTGCTTCCGGGGGCCACTGAAGCTTTCTTT. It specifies CASGLLPGATEAFF.

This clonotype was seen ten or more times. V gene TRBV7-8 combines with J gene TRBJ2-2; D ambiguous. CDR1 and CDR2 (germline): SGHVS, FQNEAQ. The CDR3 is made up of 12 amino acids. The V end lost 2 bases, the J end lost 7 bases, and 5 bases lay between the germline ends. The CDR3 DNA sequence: TGTGCCAGCAGCTTATTGGGCGGGGAGCTGTTTTTT. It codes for CASSLLGGELFF. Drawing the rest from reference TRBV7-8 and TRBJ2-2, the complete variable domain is GAGVSQSPRYKVAKRGQDVALRCDPISGHVSLFWYQQALGQGPEFLTYFQNEAQLDKSGLPSDRFFAERPEGSVSTLKIQRTQQEDSAVYLCASSLLGGELFFGEGSRLTVL.

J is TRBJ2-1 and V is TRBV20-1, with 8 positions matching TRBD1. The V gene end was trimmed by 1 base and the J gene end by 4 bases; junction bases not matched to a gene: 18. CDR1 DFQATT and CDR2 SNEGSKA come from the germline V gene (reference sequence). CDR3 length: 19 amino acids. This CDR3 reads CSARAARGDRGGTYNEQFF. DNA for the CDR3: TGCAGTGCTAGAGCCGCGAGGGGTGACAGGGGTGGTACATACAATGAGCAGTTCTTC.

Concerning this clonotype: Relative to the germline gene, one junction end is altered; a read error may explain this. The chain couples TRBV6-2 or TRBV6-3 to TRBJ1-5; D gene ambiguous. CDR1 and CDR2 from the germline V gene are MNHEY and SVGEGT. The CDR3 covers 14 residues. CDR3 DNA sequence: TGTGTCAGCCCGAAGTGGGGAAGCAATCAGCCCCAGCATTTT. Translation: CVSPKWGSNQPQHF.

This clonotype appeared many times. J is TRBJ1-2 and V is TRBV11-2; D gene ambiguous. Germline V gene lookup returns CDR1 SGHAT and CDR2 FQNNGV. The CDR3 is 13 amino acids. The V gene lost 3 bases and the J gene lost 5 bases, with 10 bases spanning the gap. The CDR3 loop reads CASSLEGWYGYTF. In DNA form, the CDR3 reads TGTGCCAGCAGCTTGGAAGGGTGGTATGGCTACACCTTC.

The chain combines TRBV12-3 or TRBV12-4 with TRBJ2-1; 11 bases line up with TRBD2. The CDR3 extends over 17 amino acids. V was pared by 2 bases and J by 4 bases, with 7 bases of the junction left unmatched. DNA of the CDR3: TGTGCCAGCAGTTTACCCCTAGCGGGAGGAGCATACAATGAGCAGTTCTTC. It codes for CASSLPLAGGAYNEQFF.

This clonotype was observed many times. CDR3 in DNA: TGCAGCGTTGGGACAAACCCGTGGGCCTACAATGAGCAGTTCTTC. It yields the protein CSVGTNPWAYNEQFF. The V call is TRBV29-1, the J call TRBJ2-1; tentatively, D is TRBD1 (5 bases). CDR1 is SQVTM and CDR2 is ANQGSEA in the germline V gene. V gave up 4 bases and J gave up 2 bases, with 15 bases separating them. CDR3 length equals 15 residues.

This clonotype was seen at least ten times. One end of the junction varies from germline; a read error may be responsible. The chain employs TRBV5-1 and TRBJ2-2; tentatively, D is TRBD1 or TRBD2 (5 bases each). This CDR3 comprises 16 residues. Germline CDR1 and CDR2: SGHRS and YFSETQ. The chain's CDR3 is CASSRNRDDNSGELFF. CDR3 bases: TGCGCCAGCAGCCGAAACCGGGACGACAACAGCGGGGAGCTGTTTTTT.

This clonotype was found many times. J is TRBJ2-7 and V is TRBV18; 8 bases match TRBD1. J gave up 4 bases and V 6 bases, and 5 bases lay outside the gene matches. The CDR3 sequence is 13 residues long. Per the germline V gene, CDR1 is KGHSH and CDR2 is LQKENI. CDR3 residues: CASSTTGAYEQYF. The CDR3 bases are TGTGCCAGCTCGACGACAGGGGCTTACGAGCAGTACTTC.

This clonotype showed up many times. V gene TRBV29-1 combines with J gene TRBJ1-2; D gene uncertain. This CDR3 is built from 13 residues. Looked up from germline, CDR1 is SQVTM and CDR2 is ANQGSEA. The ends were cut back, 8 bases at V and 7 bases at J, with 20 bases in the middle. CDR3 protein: CSSRTLQTGGYTF. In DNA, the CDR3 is TGCAGCTCGAGGACTCTTCAGACGGGTGGCTACACCTTC.

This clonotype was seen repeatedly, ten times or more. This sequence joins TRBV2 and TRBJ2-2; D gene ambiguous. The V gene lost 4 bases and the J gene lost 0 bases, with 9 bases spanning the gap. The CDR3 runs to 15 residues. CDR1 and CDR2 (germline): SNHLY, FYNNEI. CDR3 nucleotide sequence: TGTGCCAGCAGTGCCCGGAGACCGAACACCGGGGAGCTGTTTTTT. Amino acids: CASSARRPNTGELFF.

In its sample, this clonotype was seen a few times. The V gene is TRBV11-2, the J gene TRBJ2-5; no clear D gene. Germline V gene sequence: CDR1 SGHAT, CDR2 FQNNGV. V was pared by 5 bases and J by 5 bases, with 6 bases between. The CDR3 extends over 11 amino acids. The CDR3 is CASSAEETQYF. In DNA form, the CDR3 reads TGTGCCAGCAGCGCCGAGGAGACCCAGTACTTC. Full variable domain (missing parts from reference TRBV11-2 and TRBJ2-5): EAGVAQSPRYKIIEKRQSVAFWCNPISGHATLYWYQQILGQGPKLLIQFQNNGVVDDSQLPKDRFSAERLKGVDSTLKIQPAKLEDSAVYLCASSAEETQYFGPGTRLLVL.

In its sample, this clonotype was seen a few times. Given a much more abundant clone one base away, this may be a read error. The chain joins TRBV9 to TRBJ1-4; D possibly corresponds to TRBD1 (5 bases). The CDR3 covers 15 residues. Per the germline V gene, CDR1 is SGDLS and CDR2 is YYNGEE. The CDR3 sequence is CASNVVGDPNEKLFF. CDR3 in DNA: TGTGCCAGCAACGTAGTAGGGGATCCTAATGAAAAACTGTTTTTT.

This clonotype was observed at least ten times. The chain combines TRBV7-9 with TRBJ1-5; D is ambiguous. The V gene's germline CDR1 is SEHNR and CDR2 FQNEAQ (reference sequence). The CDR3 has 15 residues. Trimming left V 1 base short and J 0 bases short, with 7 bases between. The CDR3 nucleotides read TGTGCCAGCAGCTTAGGCGGTTATAGCAATCAGCCCCAGCATTTT. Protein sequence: CASSLGGYSNQPQHF.

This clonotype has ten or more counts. The CDR3 here is CASSSGQGIMNTEAFF. The DNA for the CDR3 is TGTGCCAGCAGCTCGGGACAGGGGATCATGAACACTGAAGCTTTCTTT. The chain combines TRBV7-9 with TRBJ1-1; 10 bases line up with TRBD1. This CDR3 spans 16 amino acids. Germline CDR1 is SEHNR and CDR2 is FQNEAQ (reference sequence). Trimming took 4 bases from V and 0 from J; bases not matched to a gene: 5.

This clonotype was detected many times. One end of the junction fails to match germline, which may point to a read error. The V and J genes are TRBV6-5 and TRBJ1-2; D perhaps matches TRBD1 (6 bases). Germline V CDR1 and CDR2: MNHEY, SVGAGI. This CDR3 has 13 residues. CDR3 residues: CASSFTGPPRIDF. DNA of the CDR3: TGTGCCAGCAGTTTTACAGGGCCGCCTCGAATAGACTTC.

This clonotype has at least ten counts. The CDR3: CATSREASQPQHF. The CDR3 DNA reads as TGTGCCACCAGCAGAGAGGCGAGTCAGCCCCAGCATTTT. The rearrangement joins TRBV15 to TRBJ1-5; no clear D gene. The V gene lost 0 bases and the J gene lost 6 bases, with 6 bases spanning the gap. CDR1 is LNHNV, CDR2 YYDKDF, per germline (reference sequence). CDR3 length: 13 amino acids.

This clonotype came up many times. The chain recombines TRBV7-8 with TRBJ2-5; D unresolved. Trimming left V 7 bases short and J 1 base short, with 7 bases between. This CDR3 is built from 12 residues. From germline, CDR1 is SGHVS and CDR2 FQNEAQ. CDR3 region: CASTLSQETQYF. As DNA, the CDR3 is TGTGCCAGCACCCTATCCCAAGAGACCCAGTACTTC.

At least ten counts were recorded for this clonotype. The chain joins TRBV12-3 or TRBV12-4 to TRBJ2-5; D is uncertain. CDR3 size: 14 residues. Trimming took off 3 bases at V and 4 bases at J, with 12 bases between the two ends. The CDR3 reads CASSFPPPTETQYF. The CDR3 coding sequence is TGTGCCAGCAGTTTCCCTCCCCCAACAGAGACCCAGTACTTC.

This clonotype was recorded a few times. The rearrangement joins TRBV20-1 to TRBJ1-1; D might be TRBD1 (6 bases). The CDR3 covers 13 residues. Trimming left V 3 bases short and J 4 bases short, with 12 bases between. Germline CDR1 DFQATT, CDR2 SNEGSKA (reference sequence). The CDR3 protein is CSAREDSATEAFF. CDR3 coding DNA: TGCAGTGCTAGGGAGGACAGTGCCACTGAAGCTTTCTTT.

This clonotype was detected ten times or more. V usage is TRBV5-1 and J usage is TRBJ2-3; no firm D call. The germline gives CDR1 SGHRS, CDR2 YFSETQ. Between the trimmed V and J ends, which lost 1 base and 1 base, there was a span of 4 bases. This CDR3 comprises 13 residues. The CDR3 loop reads CASSLKGTDTQYF. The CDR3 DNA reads TGCGCCAGCAGCTTGAAGGGCACAGATACGCAGTATTTT.

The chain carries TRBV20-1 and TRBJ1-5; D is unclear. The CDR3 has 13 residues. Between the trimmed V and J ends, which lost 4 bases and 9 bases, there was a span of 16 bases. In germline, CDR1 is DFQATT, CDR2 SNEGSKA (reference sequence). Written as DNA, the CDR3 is TGCAGTGCTAATGTGCGTTCATCAGGGCCCCAGCATTTT. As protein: CSANVRSSGPQHF.

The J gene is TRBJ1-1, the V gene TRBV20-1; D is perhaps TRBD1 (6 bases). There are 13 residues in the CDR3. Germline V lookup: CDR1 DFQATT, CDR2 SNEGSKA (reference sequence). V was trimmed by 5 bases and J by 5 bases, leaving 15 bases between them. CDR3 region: CSAYPGGRTEAFF. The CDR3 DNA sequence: TGCAGTGCTTACCCCGGGGGGCGGACTGAAGCTTTCTTT.

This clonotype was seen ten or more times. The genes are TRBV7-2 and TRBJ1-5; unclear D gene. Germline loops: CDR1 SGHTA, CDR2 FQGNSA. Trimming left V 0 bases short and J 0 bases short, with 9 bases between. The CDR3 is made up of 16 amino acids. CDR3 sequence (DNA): TGTGCCAGCAGCTTAGCGACGTTCCCTAGCAATCAGCCCCAGCATTTT. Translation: CASSLATFPSNQPQHF.

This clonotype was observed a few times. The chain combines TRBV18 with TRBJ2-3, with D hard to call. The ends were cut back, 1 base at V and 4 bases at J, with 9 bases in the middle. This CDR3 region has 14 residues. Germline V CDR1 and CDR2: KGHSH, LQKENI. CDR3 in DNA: TGTGCCAGCTCACCACAGGCCGGGTCAGATACGCAGTATTTT. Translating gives CASSPQAGSDTQYF.

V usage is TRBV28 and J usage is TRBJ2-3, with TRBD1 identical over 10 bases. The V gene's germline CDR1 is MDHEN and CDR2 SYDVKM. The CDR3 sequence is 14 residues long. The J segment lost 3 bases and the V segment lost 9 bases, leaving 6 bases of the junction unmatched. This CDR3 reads CASKTGGETDTQYF. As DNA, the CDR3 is TGTGCCAGTAAGACAGGGGGCGAGACAGATACGCAGTATTTT.

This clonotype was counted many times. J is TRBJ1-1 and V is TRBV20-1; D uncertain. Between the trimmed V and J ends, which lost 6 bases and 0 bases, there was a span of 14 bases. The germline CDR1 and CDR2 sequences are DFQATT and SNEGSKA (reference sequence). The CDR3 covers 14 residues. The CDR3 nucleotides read TGCAGTGCCTCAAGAGCGAGGGTGAACACTGAAGCTTTCTTT. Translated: CSASRARVNTEAFF.

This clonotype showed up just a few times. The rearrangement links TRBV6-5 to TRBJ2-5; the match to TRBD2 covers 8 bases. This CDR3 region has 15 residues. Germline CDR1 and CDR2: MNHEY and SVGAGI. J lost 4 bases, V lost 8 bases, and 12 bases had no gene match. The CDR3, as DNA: TGTGCCAGCCATGCCCCAGCGGGAGTTGGAGAGACCCAGTACTTC. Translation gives CASHAPAGVGETQYF.

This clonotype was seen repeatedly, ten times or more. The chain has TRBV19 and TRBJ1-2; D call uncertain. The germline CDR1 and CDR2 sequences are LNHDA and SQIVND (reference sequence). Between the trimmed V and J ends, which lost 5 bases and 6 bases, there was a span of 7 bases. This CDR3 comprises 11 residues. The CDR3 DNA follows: TGTGCCAGTAGTTCGGGGAATGGCTACACCTTC. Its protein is CASSSGNGYTF. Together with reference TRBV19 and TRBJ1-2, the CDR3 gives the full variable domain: DGGITQSPKYLFRKEGQNVTLSCEQNLNHDAMYWYRQDPGQGLRLIYYSQIVNDFQKGDIAEGYSVSREKKESFPLTVTSAQKNPTAFYLCASSSGNGYTFGSGTRLTVV.

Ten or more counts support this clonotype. For the CDR3, the DNA is TGCAGTGCTAGAGATCGAACTAGCGGATTGACAGATACGCAGTATTTT. This sequence encodes CSARDRTSGLTDTQYF. The gene calls are TRBV20-1 and TRBJ2-3, with 8 positions matching TRBD2. This CDR3 comprises 16 residues. V lost 0 bases, J lost 3 bases, and 8 bases stayed unmatched. From germline, CDR1 is DFQATT and CDR2 SNEGSKA (reference sequence).

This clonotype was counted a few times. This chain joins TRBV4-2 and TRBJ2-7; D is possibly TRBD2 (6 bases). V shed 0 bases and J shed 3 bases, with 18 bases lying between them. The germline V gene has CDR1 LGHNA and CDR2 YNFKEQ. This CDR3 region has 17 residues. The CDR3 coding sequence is TGTGCCAGCAGCCAAGATCGCCCTATGGCGGGACTCTACGAGCAGTACTTC. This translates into CASSQDRPMAGLYEQYF.